This TCR beta chain was recovered during a study of T-cell memory formation after mild COVID-19. MiXCR, run by TCRdb on the 5' RACE reads, gives a single entry per CDR3 protein. The sample includes hundreds of thousands of distinct CDR3 sequences, approximately 23% of them seen just once. As to this clonotype: The antigen is not known.

Germline V lookup: CDR1 MNHEY, CDR2 SMNVEV (reference sequence). The CDR3 is 16 residues long. Germline trimming cut 4 bases from V and 9 bases from J; bases unmatched to any gene: 12. General observations from the study: What remained unconfirmed was the SARS-CoV-2 specificity of second-wave clones peaking on day 37. The appearance of some responding clones in pre-infection memory suggested that cross-reactive memory joined.

Source material: PBMCs or a T cell subset sorted from them (not recorded which). V is TRBV27 and J is TRBJ1-5; 10 bases map to TRBD1. This sequence was found in an adult woman who had mild COVID-19 (a few samples of this study predate the infection). Cell type and time point are not known. In DNA, the CDR3 is TGTGCCAGCAGTTCTGGGTTGCCGGGACAGGGGCCGCCCCAGCATTTT. Its translation: CASSSGLPGQGPPQHF.